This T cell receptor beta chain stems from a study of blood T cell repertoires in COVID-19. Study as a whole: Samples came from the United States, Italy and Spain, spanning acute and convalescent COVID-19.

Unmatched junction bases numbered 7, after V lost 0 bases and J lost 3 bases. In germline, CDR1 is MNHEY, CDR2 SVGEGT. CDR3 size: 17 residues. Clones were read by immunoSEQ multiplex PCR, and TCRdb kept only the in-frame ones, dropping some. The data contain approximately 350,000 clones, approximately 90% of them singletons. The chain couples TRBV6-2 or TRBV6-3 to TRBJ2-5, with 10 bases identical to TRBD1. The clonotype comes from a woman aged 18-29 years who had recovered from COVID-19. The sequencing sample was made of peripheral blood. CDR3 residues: CASSYSAPGTGEETQYF. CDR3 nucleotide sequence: TGTGCCAGCAGTTACTCGGCCCCCGGGACAGGGGAAGAGACCCAGTACTTC.